This TCR beta chain was sequenced for a study of yellow fever vaccine responses in identical twins (dated by TCRdb to between 2018 and 2020). Concerning the study at large: The study precisely tracked vaccine-responding T cell clones in identical twins.

CDR1 and CDR2 (KGHSH, LQKENI) derive from the germline V gene. Ends trimmed: V by 3 bases, J by 2 bases; bases unmatched to a gene: 3. Measured from the cysteine to the phenylalanine, the CDR3 is 14 residues long. The CDR3 DNA has 42 bases and is translated from base 1. What the authors observed across the whole study: According to the authors, the vaccine-induced T cell response in identical twins seemed to be partly convergent and partly specific to each individual.

Library generation was performed with RT-PCR. For sequencing, an Illumina HiSeq 2500 was employed. TCRdb reworked the public reads: Q25 trimming with fastp, MiXCR clone assembly, productive beta chains retained. Every entry covers one CDR3 protein and lists the most common genes and DNA from its rows. The table for this sample lists fewer than 6,000 distinct CDR3 sequences; 75% to 85% of them were counted only once. The ten largest account for under 2.5% of the sample. This clonotype was recorded a few times. What this receptor recognizes is not known. Nothing much larger sits one base from this clone, and base qualities are not available.

This clonotype originated in a young woman who received the yellow fever vaccine. Donor details come from another sample of the same person, matched by shared clones. Specimen: T cells from blood (PBMCs), unsorted or a sorted subset (not recorded which), collected before or after yellow fever vaccination (not recorded which). The chain employs TRBV18 and TRBJ2-7; the central 8 bases match TRBD1. The DNA reads TGTGCCAGCTCACCGAAGGGACAGGCCTACGAGCAGTACTTC. This is translated as CASSPKGQAYEQYF.